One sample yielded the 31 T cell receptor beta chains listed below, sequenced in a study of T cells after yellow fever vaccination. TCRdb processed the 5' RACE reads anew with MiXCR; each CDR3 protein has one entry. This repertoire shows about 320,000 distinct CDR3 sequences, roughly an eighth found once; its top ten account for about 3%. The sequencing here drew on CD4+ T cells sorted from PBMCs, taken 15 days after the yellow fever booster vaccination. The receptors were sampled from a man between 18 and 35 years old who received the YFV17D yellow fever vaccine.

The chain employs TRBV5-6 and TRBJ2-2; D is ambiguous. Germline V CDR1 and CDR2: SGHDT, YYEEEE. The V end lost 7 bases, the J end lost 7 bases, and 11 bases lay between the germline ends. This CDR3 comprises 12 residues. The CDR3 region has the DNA TGTGCCAGCCGCGTGGGCTACGGGGAGCTGTTTTTT. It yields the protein CASRVGYGELFF.

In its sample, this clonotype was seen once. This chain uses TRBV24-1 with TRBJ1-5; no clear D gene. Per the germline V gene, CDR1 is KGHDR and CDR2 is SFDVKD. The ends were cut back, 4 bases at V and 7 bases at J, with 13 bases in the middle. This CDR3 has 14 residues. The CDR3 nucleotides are TGTGCCACCAGTGACCCCGGCGAGGCCCAGCCCCAGCATTTT. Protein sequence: CATSDPGEAQPQHF.

The CDR3 here is CSARVGDPGGDTQYF. The DNA for the CDR3 is TGCAGTGCTAGAGTTGGGGACCCAGGGGGAGATACGCAGTATTTT. J is TRBJ2-3 and V is TRBV20-1; TRBD1 matches at 7 bases. This CDR3 region has 15 residues. Per the germline V gene, CDR1 is DFQATT and CDR2 is SNEGSKA (reference sequence). V lost 1 base to trimming and J lost 5 bases; unmatched junction nucleotides: 9.

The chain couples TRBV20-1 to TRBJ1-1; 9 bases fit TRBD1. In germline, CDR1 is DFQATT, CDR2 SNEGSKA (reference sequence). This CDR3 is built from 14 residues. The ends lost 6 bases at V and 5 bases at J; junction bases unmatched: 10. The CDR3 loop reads CSADRTGAGTEAFF. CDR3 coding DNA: TGCAGTGCCGATCGGACAGGGGCAGGAACTGAAGCTTTCTTT.

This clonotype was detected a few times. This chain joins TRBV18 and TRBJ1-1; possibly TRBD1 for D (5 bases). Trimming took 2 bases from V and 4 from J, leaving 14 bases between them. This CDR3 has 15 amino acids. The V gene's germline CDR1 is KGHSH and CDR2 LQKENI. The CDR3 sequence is CASSPYSGQGTEAFF. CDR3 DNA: TGTGCCAGCTCACCATACTCAGGGCAAGGCACTGAAGCTTTCTTT.

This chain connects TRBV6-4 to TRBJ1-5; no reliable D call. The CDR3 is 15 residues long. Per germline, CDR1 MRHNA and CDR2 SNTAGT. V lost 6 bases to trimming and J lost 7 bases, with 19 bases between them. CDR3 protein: CASRRVRGFRQPQHF. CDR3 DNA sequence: TGTGCCAGCAGGAGGGTTCGCGGGTTTCGACAGCCCCAGCATTTT.

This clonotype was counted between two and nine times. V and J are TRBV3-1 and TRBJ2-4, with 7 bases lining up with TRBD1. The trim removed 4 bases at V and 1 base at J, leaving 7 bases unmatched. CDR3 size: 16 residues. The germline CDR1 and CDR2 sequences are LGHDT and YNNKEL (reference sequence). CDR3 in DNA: TGTGCCAGCAGCCGCCTCACAGGGGAGGCCAAAAACATTCAGTACTTC. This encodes CASSRLTGEAKNIQYF.

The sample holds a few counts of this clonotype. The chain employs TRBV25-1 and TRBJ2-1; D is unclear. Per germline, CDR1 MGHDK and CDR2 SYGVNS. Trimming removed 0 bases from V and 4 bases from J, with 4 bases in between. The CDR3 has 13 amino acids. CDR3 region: CASSEYWYNEQFF. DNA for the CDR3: TGTGCCAGCAGTGAATACTGGTACAATGAGCAGTTCTTC.

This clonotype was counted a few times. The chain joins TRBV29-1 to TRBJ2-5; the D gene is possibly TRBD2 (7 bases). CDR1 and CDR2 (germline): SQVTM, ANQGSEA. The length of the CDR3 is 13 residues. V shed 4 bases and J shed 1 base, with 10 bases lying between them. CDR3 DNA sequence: TGCAGCGTTGTGGGGGGGCCCCAAGAGACCCAGTACTTC. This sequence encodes CSVVGGPQETQYF.

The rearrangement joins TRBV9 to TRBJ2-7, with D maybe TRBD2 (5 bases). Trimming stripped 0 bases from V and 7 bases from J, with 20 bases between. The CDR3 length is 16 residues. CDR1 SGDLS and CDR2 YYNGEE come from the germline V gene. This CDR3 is CASSVEPSGGALEQYF. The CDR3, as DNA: TGTGCCAGCAGCGTAGAGCCCAGCGGTGGCGCTTTGGAGCAGTACTTC. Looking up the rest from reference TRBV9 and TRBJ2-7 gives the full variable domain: DSGVTQTPKHLITATGQRVTLRCSPRSGDLSVYWYQQSLDQGLQFLIQYYNGEERAKGNILERFSAQQFPDLHSELNLSSLELGDSALYFCASSVEPSGGALEQYFGPGTRLTVT.

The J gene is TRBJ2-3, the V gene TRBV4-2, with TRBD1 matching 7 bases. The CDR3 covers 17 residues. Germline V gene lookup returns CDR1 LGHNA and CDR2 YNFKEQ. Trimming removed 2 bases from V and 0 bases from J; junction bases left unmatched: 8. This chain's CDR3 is CASSQTDRAISTDTQYF. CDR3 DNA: TGTGCCAGCAGCCAAACCGACAGGGCTATTAGCACAGATACGCAGTATTTT.

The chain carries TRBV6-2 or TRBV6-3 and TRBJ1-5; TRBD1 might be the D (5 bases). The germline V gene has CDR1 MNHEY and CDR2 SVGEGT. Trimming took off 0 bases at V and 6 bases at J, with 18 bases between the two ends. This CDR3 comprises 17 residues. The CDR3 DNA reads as TGTGCCAGCAGTTACTCCGGACCGGGACGGGGTATTCAGCCCCAGCATTTT. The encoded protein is CASSYSGPGRGIQPQHF.

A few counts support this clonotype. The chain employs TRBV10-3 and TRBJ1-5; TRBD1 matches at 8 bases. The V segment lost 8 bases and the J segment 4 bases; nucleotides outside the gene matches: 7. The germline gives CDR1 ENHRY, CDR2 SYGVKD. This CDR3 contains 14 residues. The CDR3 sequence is CAIGTDRVNQPQHF. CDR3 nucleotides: TGTGCCATCGGAACGGACAGGGTTAATCAGCCCCAGCATTTT.

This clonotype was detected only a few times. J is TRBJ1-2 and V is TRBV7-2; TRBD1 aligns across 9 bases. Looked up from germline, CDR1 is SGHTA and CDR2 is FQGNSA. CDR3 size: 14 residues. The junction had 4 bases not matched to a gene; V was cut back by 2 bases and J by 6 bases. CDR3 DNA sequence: TGTGCCAGCAGCTTACGGGGACAGGGTAATGGCTACACCTTC. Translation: CASSLRGQGNGYTF.

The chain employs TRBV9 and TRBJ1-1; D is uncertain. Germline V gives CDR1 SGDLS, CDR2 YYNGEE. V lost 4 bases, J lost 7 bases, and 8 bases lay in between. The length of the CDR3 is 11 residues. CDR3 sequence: CASSKTVEAFF. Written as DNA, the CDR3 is TGTGCCAGCAGCAAGACGGTTGAAGCTTTCTTT.

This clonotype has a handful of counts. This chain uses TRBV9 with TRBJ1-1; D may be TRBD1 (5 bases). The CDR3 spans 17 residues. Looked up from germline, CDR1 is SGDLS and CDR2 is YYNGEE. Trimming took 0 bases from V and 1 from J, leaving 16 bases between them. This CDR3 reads CASSVEMRGIQNTEAFF. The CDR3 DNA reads TGTGCCAGCAGCGTAGAAATGCGGGGGATCCAGAACACTGAAGCTTTCTTT.

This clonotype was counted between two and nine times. Here the CDR3 DNA reads TGTGCCAGCACCATCAGCAGGTCACCCACAGATACGCAGTATTTT. It specifies CASTISRSPTDTQYF. The chain uses TRBV6-2 or TRBV6-3 and TRBJ2-3; D gene uncertain. This CDR3 is built from 15 residues. The V end was cut by 7 bases, the J end by 2 bases, with 16 bases between. Looked up from germline, CDR1 is MNHEY and CDR2 is SVGEGT.

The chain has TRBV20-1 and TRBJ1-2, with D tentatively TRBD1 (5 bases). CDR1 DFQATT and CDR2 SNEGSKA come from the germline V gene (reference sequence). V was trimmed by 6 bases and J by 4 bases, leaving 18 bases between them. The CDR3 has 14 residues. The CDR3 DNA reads TGCAGTGCCCCTTTTGTCAGGGCTACCTATGGCTACACCTTC. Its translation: CSAPFVRATYGYTF.

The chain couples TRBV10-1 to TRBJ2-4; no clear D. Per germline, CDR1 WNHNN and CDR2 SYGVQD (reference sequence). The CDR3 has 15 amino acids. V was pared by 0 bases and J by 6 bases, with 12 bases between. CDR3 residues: CASSESPLTGNIQYF. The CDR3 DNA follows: TGCGCCAGCAGTGAGTCTCCGCTGACGGGAAACATTCAGTACTTC.

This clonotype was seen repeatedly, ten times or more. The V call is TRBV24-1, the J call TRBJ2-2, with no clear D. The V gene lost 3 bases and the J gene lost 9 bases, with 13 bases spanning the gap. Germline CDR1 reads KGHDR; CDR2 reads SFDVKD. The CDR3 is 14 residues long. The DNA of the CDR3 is TGTGCCACCAGTGATCCCGGGTCCCGGAGGGAGCTGTTTTTT. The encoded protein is CATSDPGSRRELFF.

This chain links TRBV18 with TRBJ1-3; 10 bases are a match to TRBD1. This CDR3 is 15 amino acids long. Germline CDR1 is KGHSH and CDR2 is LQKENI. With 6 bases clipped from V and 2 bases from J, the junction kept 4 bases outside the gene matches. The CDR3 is CASSFDRGPGNTIYF. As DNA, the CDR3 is TGTGCCAGCTCGTTCGACAGGGGGCCTGGAAACACCATATATTTT.

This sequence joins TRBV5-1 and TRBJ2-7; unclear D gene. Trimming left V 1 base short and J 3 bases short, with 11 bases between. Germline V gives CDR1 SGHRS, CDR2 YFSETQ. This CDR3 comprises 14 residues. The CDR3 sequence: CASSLTPPFYEQYF. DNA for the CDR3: TGCGCCAGCAGCTTGACACCTCCTTTCTACGAGCAGTACTTC.

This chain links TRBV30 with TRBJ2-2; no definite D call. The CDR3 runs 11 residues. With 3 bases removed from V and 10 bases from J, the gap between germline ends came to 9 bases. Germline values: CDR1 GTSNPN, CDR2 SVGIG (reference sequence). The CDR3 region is CAWSKTAELFF. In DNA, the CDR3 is TGTGCCTGGAGCAAGACTGCGGAGCTGTTTTTT. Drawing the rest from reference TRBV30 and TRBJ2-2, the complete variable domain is SQTIHQWPATLVQPVGSPLSLECTVEGTSNPNLYWYRQAAGRGLQLLFYSVGIGQISSEVPQNLSASRPQDRQFILSSKKLLLSDSGFYLCAWSKTAELFFGEGSRLTVL.

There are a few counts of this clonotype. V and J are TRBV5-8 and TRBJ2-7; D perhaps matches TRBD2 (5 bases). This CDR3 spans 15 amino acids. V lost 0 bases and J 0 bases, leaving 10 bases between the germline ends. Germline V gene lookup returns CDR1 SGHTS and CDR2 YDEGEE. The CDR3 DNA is TGTGCCAGCAGCTTGGAGGAGGTCCGCTCCTACGAGCAGTACGTC. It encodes CASSLEEVRSYEQYV.

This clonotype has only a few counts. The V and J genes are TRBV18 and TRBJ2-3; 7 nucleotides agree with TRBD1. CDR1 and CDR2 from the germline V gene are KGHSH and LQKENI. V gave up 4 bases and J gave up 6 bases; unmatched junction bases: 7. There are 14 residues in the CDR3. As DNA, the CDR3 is TGTGCCAGCTCACGGGGGACAGCGGTCGATACGCAGTATTTT. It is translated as CASSRGTAVDTQYF.

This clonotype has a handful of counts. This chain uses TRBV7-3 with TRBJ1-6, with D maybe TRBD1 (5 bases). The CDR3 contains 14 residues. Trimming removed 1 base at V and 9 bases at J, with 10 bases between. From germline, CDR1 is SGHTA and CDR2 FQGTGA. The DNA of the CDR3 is TGTGCCAGCAGCTTAAACAGTGGGGCTTCACCCCTCCACTTT. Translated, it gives CASSLNSGASPLHF.

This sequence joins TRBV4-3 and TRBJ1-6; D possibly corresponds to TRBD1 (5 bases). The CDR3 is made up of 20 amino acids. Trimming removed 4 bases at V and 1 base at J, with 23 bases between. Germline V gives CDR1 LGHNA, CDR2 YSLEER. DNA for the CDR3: TGCGCCAGCAGCCTCCGGAGCGGGGGTGGGGGGTATTCCTATAATTCACCCCTCCACTTT. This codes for CASSLRSGGGGYSYNSPLHF.

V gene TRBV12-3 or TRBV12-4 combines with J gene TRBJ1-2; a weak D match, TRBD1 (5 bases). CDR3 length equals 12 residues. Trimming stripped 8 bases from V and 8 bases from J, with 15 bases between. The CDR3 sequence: CASSPGWEGYTF. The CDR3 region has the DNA TGTGCCAGCTCCCCAGGGTGGGAAGGCTACACCTTC.

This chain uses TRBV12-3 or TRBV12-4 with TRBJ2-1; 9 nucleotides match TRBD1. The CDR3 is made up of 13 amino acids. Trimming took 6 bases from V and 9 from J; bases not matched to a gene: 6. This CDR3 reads CASRKETGGEQFF. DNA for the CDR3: TGTGCCAGCAGGAAGGAGACAGGGGGTGAGCAGTTCTTC.

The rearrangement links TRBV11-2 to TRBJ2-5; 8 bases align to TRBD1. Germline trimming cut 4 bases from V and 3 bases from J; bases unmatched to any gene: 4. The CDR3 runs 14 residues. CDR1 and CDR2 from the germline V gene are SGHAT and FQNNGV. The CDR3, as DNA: TGTGCCAGCAGCTCTCGACAGGGGAAAGAGACCCAGTACTTC. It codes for CASSSRQGKETQYF.

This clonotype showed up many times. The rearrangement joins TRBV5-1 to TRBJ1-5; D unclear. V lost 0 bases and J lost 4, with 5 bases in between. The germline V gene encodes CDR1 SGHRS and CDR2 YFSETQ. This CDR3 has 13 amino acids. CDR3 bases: TGCGCCAGCAGCTTGGAACTTAATCAGCCCCAGCATTTT. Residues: CASSLELNQPQHF.